Below, one T cell receptor beta chain is given with its context. The antigen remains undetermined. TCRdb independently ran MiXCR on the reads; one entry per CDR3 protein. The table lists just under 300,000 distinct CDR3 sequences, around 10% of them singletons. This record belongs to a study of T cell repertoires in cytomegalovirus infection. As for the study in general: CMV infection and matching HLA type were both indicated by public TCR beta signatures.

The germline V and J ends were trimmed by 1 base and 5 bases, with 9 bases remaining between them. There are 12 residues in the CDR3. Germline V gives CDR1 DFQATT, CDR2 SNEGSKA (reference sequence). General study points: Within the response measured ex vivo, HLA-C-restricted CMV-specific TCR beta clonotypes were dominant. Of the TCR beta families, the public ones yielded a cumulative frequency that identified carriers of CMV plus the relevant HLA.

V gene TRBV20-1 combines with J gene TRBJ2-7, with a possible D match to TRBD2 (5 bases). The sequenced sample was PBMCs. This receptor was taken from a human donor in good health (CMV status not recorded). Some clones in this sample may be carry-over from other donors' samples. CDR3 nucleotides: TGCAGTGCTAGAGGGGGAGTAAACGAGCAGTACTTC. Translating it yields CSARGGVNEQYF.